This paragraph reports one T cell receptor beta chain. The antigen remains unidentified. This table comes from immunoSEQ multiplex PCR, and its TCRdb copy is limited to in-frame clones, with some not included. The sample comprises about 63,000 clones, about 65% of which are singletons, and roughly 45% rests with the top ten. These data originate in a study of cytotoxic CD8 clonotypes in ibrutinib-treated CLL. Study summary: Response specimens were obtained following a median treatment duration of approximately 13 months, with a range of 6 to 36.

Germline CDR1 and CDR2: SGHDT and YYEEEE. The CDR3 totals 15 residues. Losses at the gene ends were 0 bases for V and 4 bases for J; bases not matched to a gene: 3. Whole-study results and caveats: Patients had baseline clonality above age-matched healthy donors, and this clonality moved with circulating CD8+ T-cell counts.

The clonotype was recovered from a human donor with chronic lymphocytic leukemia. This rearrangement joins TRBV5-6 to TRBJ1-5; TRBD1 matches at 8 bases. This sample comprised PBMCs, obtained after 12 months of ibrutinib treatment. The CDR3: CASSLGQGSNQPQHF. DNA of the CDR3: TGTGCCAGCAGCTTGGGACAGGGGTCAAATCAGCCCCAGCATTTT.